This T cell receptor beta chain was recorded in a study of T cell responses to AZD1222 COVID-19 vaccine. Study details: Pooled samples include second doses given at about 4 or 12 weeks. The study, taken as a whole, reports: Reportedly, close to half of spike-specific TCRs are directed against unmutated variant regions. Clonal diversity was possibly underestimated; the donors were predominantly white British and more often female.

Of note for this clone: What it recognizes is unknown.

Libraries were prepared by immunoSEQ multiplex PCR; TCRdb keeps only in-frame clonotypes and omits some of them. The sample lists approximately 150,000 clones; about nine tenths were seen once. This CDR3 has 13 amino acids. Trimming pared 2 bases from V and 8 bases from J, leaving 14 bases between. This TCR was sampled from an adult in good health. This sequence joins TRBV5-3 and TRBJ2-7, with a possible D match to TRBD2 (6 bases). TRBV5-3 is known as an ORF, though its function is uncertain. The material sequenced was peripheral blood, taken on day 0 of AZD1222 vaccination. The CDR3 loop reads CARSLTHGSKQYF. CDR3 sequence (DNA): TGTGCCAGAAGCTTAACCCACGGGAGCAAGCAGTACTTC.